The 10 T cell receptor beta chains in this list originate from one sample, sequenced in a study of blood T cells in healthy people across ages. Through a sample-barcoded 5' primer and a J-beta primer mix, a second PCR was run for roughly 7 to 12 cycles. MiXCR was run by TCRdb on the 5' RACE reads, yielding one entry per CDR3 protein. The table records about 1 million distinct CDR3 sequences, less than 50% of them present only once. Material for sequencing was blood. The receptor source for this set is a woman in her sixties in good health.

A word on this clonotype: The CDR3 end shows no conserved phenylalanine or tryptophan, and so a read error is likely. J is TRBJ2-7 and V is TRBV10-3, with TRBD1 as a possible D gene (6 bases). Trimming took 6 bases from V and 3 from J, leaving 9 bases between them. This CDR3 region has 12 residues. CDR1 ENHRY and CDR2 SYGVKD come from the germline V gene. CDR3 DNA: TGTGCCATCAGGGACAGCCTCTACGAGCAGTACTAC. Amino acid sequence: CAIRDSLYEQYY.

The rearrangement joins TRBV6-6 to TRBJ2-1, with TRBD2 matching 10 bases. V shed 6 bases and J 8 bases; nucleotides not matched to a gene: 10. Germline V CDR1 and CDR2: MNHNY, SVGAGI (reference sequence). The CDR3 is 15 amino acids. CDR3 in DNA: TGTGCCAGCAGCCCCTACCTAGCGGGAGAGGATGAGCAGTTCTTC. Translated, it gives CASSPYLAGEDEQFF.

CDR3 sequence: CASSQDPAGETQYF. For the CDR3, the DNA is TGCGCCAGCAGCCAAGATCCAGCGGGGGAGACCCAGTACTTC. V usage is TRBV4-1 and J usage is TRBJ2-5, with 7 bases lining up with TRBD2. The ends lost 0 bases at V and 5 bases at J; junction bases unmatched: 3. The germline gives CDR1 MGHRA, CDR2 YSYEKL. CDR3 size: 14 residues.

The table lists this clonotype with many counts. This rearrangement joins TRBV7-9 to TRBJ2-7; the match to TRBD1 covers 9 bases. This CDR3 comprises 14 residues. Trimming cost V 5 bases and J 3 bases; bases outside gene matches: 5. Germline CDR1 and CDR2: SEHNR and FQNEAQ (reference sequence). For the CDR3, the DNA is TGTGCCAGCAGCCAGGACAGGGGCCTCTACGAGCAGTACTTC. Translated: CASSQDRGLYEQYF.

V is TRBV28 and J is TRBJ2-7, with a tentative D call TRBD2 (6 bases). The germline V gene encodes CDR1 MDHEN and CDR2 SYDVKM. The CDR3 has 13 residues. V was shortened by 5 bases and J by 9 bases, with 17 bases between the two germline ends. This CDR3 reads CASSGGAYYGQYF. The CDR3 DNA follows: TGTGCCAGCAGTGGAGGGGCCTATTATGGGCAGTACTTC.

The gene calls are TRBV21-1 and TRBJ1-5; the DNA was not used to check the table's D call, TRBD1. TRBV21-1 is listed as a pseudogene. This CDR3 has 17 residues. Here the CDR3 DNA reads TGTGCCGGCAGCAAAGAGGGGGATTTCACCCTATATCAGCCCCAGCATTTT. Amino acid sequence: CAGSKEGDFTLYQPQHF.

The chain couples TRBV29-1 to TRBJ1-2, with TRBD1 matching over 9 bases. The CDR3 has 18 residues. Trimming removed 0 bases from V and 0 bases from J; junction bases left unmatched: 11. Germline CDR1 SQVTM, CDR2 ANQGSEA. The CDR3 coding sequence is TGCAGCGTTGAAGAAGGTTTCGGGACAGGGCAATCTAACTATGGCTACACCTTC. Its protein product is CSVEEGFGTGQSNYGYTF.

The table lists this clonotype with a count of one. V gene TRBV24-1 combines with J gene TRBJ2-5; TRBD2 matches at 8 bases. The V gene end was trimmed by 4 bases and the J gene end by 11 bases; junction bases not matched to a gene: 5. The CDR3 totals 12 residues. Germline CDR1 and CDR2: KGHDR and SFDVKD. CDR3 protein: CATSDAKREQYF. The CDR3 region has the DNA TGTGCCACCAGTGACGCAAAGCGGGAGCAGTACTTC.

The CDR3 region is CASSFSGQGHNEQFF. The CDR3 DNA reads TGTGCCAGCAGCTTCAGCGGTCAGGGCCACAATGAGCAGTTCTTC. V is TRBV5-4 and J is TRBJ2-1; perhaps D is TRBD1 or TRBD2 (5 bases each). The CDR3 contains 15 residues. Germline V gene data show CDR1 as SGHNT and CDR2 as YYREEE (reference sequence). Between the trimmed V and J ends, which lost 2 bases and 5 bases, there was a span of 14 bases.

This clonotype was detected a few times. The CDR3 loop reads CASSSAQGGETQYF. CDR3 nucleotide sequence: TGCGCCAGCAGCTCGGCGCAGGGCGGGGAGACGCAGTATTTT. The genes are TRBV5-1 and TRBJ2-3; perhaps TRBD2 as D (6 bases). Germline lookup yields CDR1 SGHRS and CDR2 YFSETQ. V was clipped by 3 bases and J by 9 bases, with 17 bases between them. CDR3 length: 14 amino acids.